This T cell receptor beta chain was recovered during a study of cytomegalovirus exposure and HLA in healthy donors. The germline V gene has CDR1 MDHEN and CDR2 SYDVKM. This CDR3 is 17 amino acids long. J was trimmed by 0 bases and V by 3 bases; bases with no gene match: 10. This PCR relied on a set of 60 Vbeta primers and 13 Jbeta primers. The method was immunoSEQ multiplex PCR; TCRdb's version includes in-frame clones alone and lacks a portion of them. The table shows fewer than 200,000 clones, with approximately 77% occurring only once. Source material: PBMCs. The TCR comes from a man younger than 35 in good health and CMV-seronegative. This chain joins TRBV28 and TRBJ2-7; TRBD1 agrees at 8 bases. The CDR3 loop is CASSLAPDGTGSYEQYF. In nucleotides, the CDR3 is TGTGCCAGCAGTTTGGCCCCGGACGGGACAGGCTCCTACGAGCAGTACTTC.